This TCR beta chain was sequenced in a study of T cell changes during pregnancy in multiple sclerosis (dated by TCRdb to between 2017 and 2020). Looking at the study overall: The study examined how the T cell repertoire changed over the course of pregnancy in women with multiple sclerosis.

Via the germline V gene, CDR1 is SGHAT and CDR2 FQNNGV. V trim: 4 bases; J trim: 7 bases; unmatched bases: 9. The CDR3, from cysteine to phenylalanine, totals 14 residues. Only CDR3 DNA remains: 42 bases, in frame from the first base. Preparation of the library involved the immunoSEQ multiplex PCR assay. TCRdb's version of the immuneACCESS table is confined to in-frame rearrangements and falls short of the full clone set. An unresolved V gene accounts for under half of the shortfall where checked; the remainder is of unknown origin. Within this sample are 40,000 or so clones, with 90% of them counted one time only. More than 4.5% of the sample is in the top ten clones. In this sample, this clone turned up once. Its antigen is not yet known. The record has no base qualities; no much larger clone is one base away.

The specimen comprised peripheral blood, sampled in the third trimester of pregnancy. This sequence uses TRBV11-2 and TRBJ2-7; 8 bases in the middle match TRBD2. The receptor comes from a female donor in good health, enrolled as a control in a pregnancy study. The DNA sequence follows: TGTGCCAGCAGCTACCCGGCGGGGGGAGGGGAGCAGTACTTC. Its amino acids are CASSYPAGGGEQYF.